This T cell receptor (beta chain) stems from a study of T cell responses to AZD1222 COVID-19 vaccine. Study-level findings and limits: The donor cohort was predominantly white British with a female majority, and clonal diversity may have been underestimated. Seropositive at baseline were only a handful of AZD1222 recipients.

V shed 8 bases, J shed 2 bases, and the junction held 4 bases outside the gene matches. In germline, CDR1 is MNHEY, CDR2 SVGAGI. The CDR3 length is 14 residues. Assay used: immunoSEQ multiplex PCR; TCRdb lists only in-frame clones, some missing. This table has approximately 130,000 clones, 70% to 90% appearing once. About this clone itself: What it recognizes is unknown.

The chain joins TRBV6-5 to TRBJ1-5; TRBD1 aligns across 9 bases. The clonotype originates from an adult who received the AZD1222 COVID-19 vaccine. The specimen was peripheral blood, collected 28 days after the second AZD1222 dose. CDR3 nucleotides: TGTGCCAGCCGGACAGGGGATGGCAATCAGCCCCAGCATTTT. Encoded protein: CASRTGDGNQPQHF.